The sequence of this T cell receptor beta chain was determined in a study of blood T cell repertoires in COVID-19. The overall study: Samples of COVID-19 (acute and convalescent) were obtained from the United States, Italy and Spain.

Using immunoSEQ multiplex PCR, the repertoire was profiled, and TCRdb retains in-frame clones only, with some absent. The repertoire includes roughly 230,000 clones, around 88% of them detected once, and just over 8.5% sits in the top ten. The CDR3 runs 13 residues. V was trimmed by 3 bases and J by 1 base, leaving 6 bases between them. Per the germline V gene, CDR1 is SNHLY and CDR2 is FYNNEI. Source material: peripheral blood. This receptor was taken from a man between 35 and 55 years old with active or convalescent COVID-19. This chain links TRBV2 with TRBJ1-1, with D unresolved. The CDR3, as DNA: TGTGCCAGCAGTGATTTAGAGAACACTGAAGCTTTCTTT. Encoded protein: CASSDLENTEAFF.